Listed here are 23 T cell receptor beta chains from one sample, sequenced in a study of OX40 agonist ivuxolimab in advanced cancers. The table came from immunoSEQ multiplex PCR; TCRdb's copy has only in-frame clones and leaves some out. This table has approximately 44,000 clones, approximately 86% appearing once. The sample was CD4+ or CD8+ T cells sorted from blood, taken in a trial of the OX40 agonist ivuxolimab. These TCRs come from an adult with an advanced solid tumor such as melanoma, head and neck, liver or kidney cancer.

The chain employs TRBV4-1 and TRBJ1-4, with 8 bases lining up with TRBD1. The CDR3 has 17 amino acids. Unmatched junction bases numbered 13, after V lost 8 bases and J lost 2 bases. Germline CDR1 MGHRA, CDR2 YSYEKL. CDR3 nucleotide sequence: TGCGCCAGCCGTAGGGAGGCAGGGGGCTTTACTAATGAAAAACTGTTTTTT. Amino acid sequence: CASRREAGGFTNEKLFF.

The chain links TRBV11-2 to TRBJ2-7; TRBD2 agrees at 11 bases. This CDR3 region has 15 residues. Germline V gene data show CDR1 as SGHAT and CDR2 as FQNNGV. V shed 5 bases, J shed 3 bases, and the junction held 6 bases outside the gene matches. CDR3 nucleotide sequence: TGTGCCAGCAGCCCAGGGACTAGCGGATTCTACGAGCAGTACTTC. This encodes CASSPGTSGFYEQYF. Filled out from reference TRBV11-2 and TRBJ2-7, the complete variable domain reads EAGVAQSPRYKIIEKRQSVAFWCNPISGHATLYWYQQILGQGPKLLIQFQNNGVVDDSQLPKDRFSAERLKGVDSTLKIQPAKLEDSAVYLCASSPGTSGFYEQYFGPGTRLTVT.

V and J are TRBV7-8 and TRBJ2-5; D might be TRBD1 (6 bases). The CDR3 totals 14 residues. Germline loops: CDR1 SGHVS, CDR2 FQNEAQ. The ends were cut back, 1 base at V and 6 bases at J, with 12 bases in the middle. CDR3 in amino acids: CASSLVSGAKTQYF. The CDR3 region has the DNA TGTGCCAGCAGCTTAGTATCAGGGGCAAAGACCCAGTACTTC.

The V gene is TRBV27, the J gene TRBJ1-2; D not resolved. This CDR3 region has 13 residues. CDR1 is MNHEY, CDR2 SMNVEV, per germline (reference sequence). The V gene lost 3 bases and the J gene lost 4 bases, with 9 bases spanning the gap. DNA for the CDR3: TGTGCCAGCAGTTTCGGGCCGACCTATGGCTACACCTTC. This translates into CASSFGPTYGYTF.

This CDR3 reads CASSSSGVGDNPYEQYF. The CDR3 DNA sequence: TGTGCCAGCAGCTCTAGCGGCGTGGGCGACAATCCCTACGAGCAGTACTTC. The chain couples TRBV7-2 to TRBJ2-7; 7 bases fit TRBD2. Germline CDR1 SGHTA, CDR2 FQGNSA. This CDR3 is built from 17 residues. The ends lost 4 bases at V and 2 bases at J; junction bases unmatched: 14.

The rearrangement links TRBV7-9 to TRBJ2-7, with TRBD1 matching 7 bases. V gave up 5 bases and J gave up 2 bases; unmatched junction bases: 6. CDR1 SEHNR and CDR2 FQNEAQ come from the germline V gene (reference sequence). The CDR3 length is 14 residues. The CDR3, as DNA: TGTGCCAGCAGCCGAGGGGACAGAGCCTACGAGCAGTACTTC. Its translation is CASSRGDRAYEQYF.

The chain couples TRBV2 to TRBJ2-7, with D possibly matching TRBD2 (6 bases). The CDR3 sequence is 14 residues long. The V gene's germline CDR1 is SNHLY and CDR2 FYNNEI. Trimming removed 6 bases at V and 2 bases at J, with 14 bases between. The CDR3 sequence is CASSPGTSPYEQYF. The CDR3 nucleotides read TGTGCCAGCAGCCCCGGGACTTCTCCCTACGAGCAGTACTTC.

The rearrangement links TRBV6-1 to TRBJ1-1; D possibly corresponds to TRBD1 (5 bases). Germline lookup yields CDR1 MNHNS and CDR2 SASEGT. CDR3 length equals 16 residues. V gave up 3 bases and J gave up 6 bases, with 20 bases separating them. This CDR3 is CASSEFVRVREAEAFF. The DNA of the CDR3 is TGTGCCAGCAGTGAGTTTGTCAGGGTTAGGGAGGCTGAAGCTTTCTTT.

This chain uses TRBV7-9 with TRBJ1-3; D is unclear. The CDR3 is made up of 16 amino acids. Per the germline V gene, CDR1 is SEHNR and CDR2 is FQNEAQ (reference sequence). V lost 1 base and J 4 bases, leaving 14 bases between the germline ends. The CDR3: CASSLEAWSYGNTIYF. CDR3 DNA: TGTGCCAGCAGCTTAGAAGCCTGGTCTTACGGAAACACCATATATTTT.

This clone was recorded a few times. The CDR3 region is CASSKGLNTEAFF. CDR3 DNA: TGTGCCAGCAGCAAGGGGTTGAACACTGAAGCTTTCTTT. The J gene is TRBJ1-1, the V gene TRBV5-6; weak D call: TRBD1 (5 bases). This CDR3 contains 13 residues. The germline gives CDR1 SGHDT, CDR2 YYEEEE. V was trimmed by 4 bases and J by 0 bases, leaving 7 bases between them.

The gene calls are TRBV5-6 and TRBJ1-4, with D perhaps TRBD1 (6 bases). The CDR3 loop spans 17 amino acids. CDR1 and CDR2 from the germline V gene are SGHDT and YYEEEE. V shed 4 bases and J shed 2 bases, with 18 bases lying between them. This chain's CDR3 is CASSRGRQQQTNEKLFF. Here the CDR3 DNA reads TGTGCCAGCAGCCGGGGGCGTCAACAACAGACTAATGAAAAACTGTTTTTT.

The chain joins TRBV5-4 to TRBJ1-1; no firm D call. CDR3 length equals 16 residues. The V end lost 7 bases, the J end lost 1 base, and 20 bases lay between the germline ends. The germline V gene encodes CDR1 SGHNT and CDR2 YYREEE (reference sequence). The CDR3 nucleotides read TGTGCCAGCCTCGAGACGTACACTGATCCGAACACTGAAGCTTTCTTT. It yields the protein CASLETYTDPNTEAFF.

This clone is a singleton in its sample. The chain has TRBV19 and TRBJ2-3, with 9 positions matching TRBD1. J lost 3 bases, V lost 0 bases, and 7 bases had no gene match. In germline, CDR1 is LNHDA, CDR2 SQIVND (reference sequence). This CDR3 spans 17 amino acids. CDR3 nucleotides: TGTGCCAGTAGTATAGATCTCGGACAGGGGTTGACAGATACGCAGTATTTT. Its translation: CASSIDLGQGLTDTQYF.

The chain joins TRBV5-1 to TRBJ2-7; D perhaps matches TRBD1 (5 bases). The CDR3 runs to 13 residues. In germline, CDR1 is SGHRS, CDR2 YFSETQ. The ends were cut back, 3 bases at V and 1 base at J, with 8 bases in the middle. CDR3 in amino acids: CASSSDRSYEQYF. The CDR3 DNA sequence: TGCGCCAGCAGCTCCGACAGATCCTACGAGCAGTACTTC. Combining the CDR3 with reference TRBV5-1 and TRBJ2-7 gives the whole variable domain KAGVTQTPRYLIKTRGQQVTLSCSPISGHRSVSWYQQTPGQGLQFLFEYFSETQRNKGNFPGRFSGRQFSNSRSEMNVSTLELGDSALYLCASSSDRSYEQYFGPGTRLTVT.

The rearrangement links TRBV19 to TRBJ2-7; D is ambiguous. Germline CDR1 and CDR2: LNHDA and SQIVND (reference sequence). This CDR3 has 12 amino acids. The V gene lost 6 bases and the J gene lost 5 bases, with 11 bases spanning the gap. This CDR3 reads CASSHGIHEQYF. The CDR3 DNA follows: TGTGCCAGTAGCCATGGGATCCACGAGCAGTACTTC.

The chain has TRBV11-2 and TRBJ1-2; tentatively, D is TRBD1 (5 bases). Germline V gene data show CDR1 as SGHAT and CDR2 as FQNNGV. Trimming removed 0 bases from V and 4 bases from J, with 15 bases in between. CDR3 size: 16 residues. Here the CDR3 reads CASSLEVPREGYGYTF. CDR3 nucleotide sequence: TGTGCCAGCAGCTTAGAGGTCCCCAGGGAGGGCTATGGCTACACCTTC.

The rearrangement links TRBV19 to TRBJ1-2, with a tentative D call TRBD1 (5 bases). This CDR3 comprises 14 residues. Per the germline V gene, CDR1 is LNHDA and CDR2 is SQIVND (reference sequence). The V end was cut by 6 bases, the J end by 3 bases, with 14 bases between. The CDR3 protein is CASSSGGPYYGYTF. Written as DNA, the CDR3 is TGTGCCAGTAGCTCGGGGGGTCCCTACTATGGCTACACCTTC.

The chain joins TRBV5-4 to TRBJ2-7; 7 bases agree with TRBD1. This CDR3 is built from 14 residues. Germline CDR1 reads SGHNT; CDR2 reads YYREEE (reference sequence). Unmatched junction bases numbered 8, after V lost 3 bases and J lost 5 bases. In DNA form, the CDR3 reads TGTGCCAGCAGCTCCCCGACAGGGCCCCACGAGCAGTACTTC. Amino acids: CASSSPTGPHEQYF.

This clone was seen a single time. The chain carries TRBV19 and TRBJ1-2; D not certain. The CDR3 extends over 10 amino acids. Germline lookup yields CDR1 LNHDA and CDR2 SQIVND (reference sequence). The germline V and J ends were trimmed by 8 bases and 7 bases, with 8 bases remaining between them. The CDR3 protein is CASGGRGYTF. The CDR3 region has the DNA TGTGCCAGTGGCGGCCGTGGCTACACCTTC.

CDR3 amino acids: CASSPDLGANVLTF. CDR3 coding DNA: TGTGCCAGCAGCCCGGACCTGGGGGCCAACGTCCTGACTTTC. The V call is TRBV5-6, the J call TRBJ2-6; D unclear. CDR3 length: 14 amino acids. Germline CDR1 reads SGHDT; CDR2 reads YYEEEE. Trimming shortened V by 4 bases and J by 4 bases, and 9 bases separated the two germline ends.

The V call is TRBV5-8, the J call TRBJ2-5; the D is unclear. The germline V and J ends were trimmed by 3 bases and 2 bases, with 5 bases remaining between them. Germline V lookup: CDR1 SGHTS, CDR2 YDEGEE. The CDR3 consists of 12 residues. CDR3 loop: CASSSRQETQYF. The CDR3 DNA is TGTGCCAGCAGCTCGAGGCAAGAGACCCAGTACTTC.

V is TRBV7-3 and J is TRBJ2-7; D remains unclear. The CDR3 runs 13 residues. Germline V gene sequence: CDR1 SGHTA, CDR2 FQGTGA. V was shortened by 0 bases and J by 5 bases, with 8 bases between the two germline ends. The CDR3 DNA reads as TGTGCCAGCAGCTTAACGGGGTACGACGAGCAGTACTTC. This codes for CASSLTGYDEQYF.

The rearrangement joins TRBV7-2 to TRBJ2-1, with D uncertain. The CDR3 totals 13 residues. In germline, CDR1 is SGHTA, CDR2 FQGNSA. Trimming removed 6 bases at V and 1 base at J, with 7 bases between. The CDR3 bases are TGTGCCAGCAGTCCTCGTTCCTACAATGAGCAGTTCTTC. Residues: CASSPRSYNEQFF.